The rows below give T cell receptor beta chains drawn from one sample of a study of shared clonotypes between healthy human individuals. Clones were read by immunoSEQ multiplex PCR, and TCRdb kept only the in-frame ones, dropping some. The table includes around 2,000,000 clones, roughly 94% detected once. Sequenced material: naive CD8+ T cells sorted from blood. The receptors come from a man aged 18 to 29 in good health. CDR3s include the opening cysteine and the closing phenylalanine or tryptophan. Fields, in order: clone size, D gene, J gene, V gene, CDR3 DNA, CDR3 protein. A D gene is named only where the DNA matches it firmly. Only part of the rows carry a size: once, few, many, or a class if the clone is expanded.

few	-	TRBJ1-5	TRBV7-9	TGTGCCAGCAGCTTTACCAATCAGCCCCAGCATTTT	CASSFTNQPQHF
-	-	TRBJ2-1	TRBV2	TGTGCCAGCCGTAAACCACCCTACAATGAGCAGTTCTTC	CASRKPPYNEQFF
-	-	TRBJ2-5	TRBV7-6	TGTGCCAGCAGCTTAGCCTACACAGCCCAAGAGACCCAGTACTTC	CASSLAYTAQETQYF
-	-	TRBJ1-2	TRBV6-1	TGTGCCAGCAGTGAAAATGAGGGGACGAACTATGGCTACACCTTC	CASSENEGTNYGYTF
-	-	TRBJ1-4	TRBV4-1	TGCGCCAGCAGCCTCCAGGCGTCGGTCTGGGATGAAAAACTGTTTTTT	CASSLQASVWDEKLFF
-	TRBD1	TRBJ1-2	TRBV5-6	TGTGCCAGCAGCTCGGACAGGGAGGGCCATGGCTACACCTTC	CASSSDREGHGYTF
-	-	TRBJ2-1	TRBV6-6	TGTGCCAGCAGTTACGGGGGGACTTCCTACAATGAGCAGTTCTTC	CASSYGGTSYNEQFF
-	-	TRBJ1-1	TRBV6-5	TGTGCCAGCAGTTACGAATTCGGAGAAGCTTTCTTT	CASSYEFGEAFF
-	-	TRBJ2-7	TRBV7-2	TGTGCCAGCAGCTTAGACAGATTCTACGAGCAGTACTTC	CASSLDRFYEQYF
-	TRBD2	TRBJ2-7	TRBV6-1	TGTGCCAGCAGTCGGACTAGCGGGCGTTCCTACGAGCAGTACTTC	CASSRTSGRSYEQYF
-	TRBD1	TRBJ1-2	TRBV27	TGTGCCAGCAGCCCCCAACAGGGGCCGGTTTATGGCTACACCTTC	CASSPQQGPVYGYTF
once	TRBD1	TRBJ1-5	TRBV27	TGTGCCAGCAGTAGACAGGGTAAGAATCAGCCCCAGCATTTT	CASSRQGKNQPQHF
-	-	TRBJ2-5	TRBV5-1	TGCGCCAGCAGCTCCTCTAGTGGACAAGAGACCCAGTACTTC	CASSSSSGQETQYF
-	-	TRBJ1-5	TRBV5-6	TGTGCCAGCAGCCTATCACGACAGATTAGCAATCAGCCCCAGCATTTT	CASSLSRQISNQPQHF
-	-	TRBJ2-3	TRBV5-1	TGCGCCAGCAGCGCGGCGGACGGACTATACGCAGATACGCAGTATTTT	CASSAADGLYADTQYF
once	-	TRBJ1-5	TRBV5-6	TGTGCCAGCAGTACCGGCGGTGGCAATCAGCCCCAGCATTTT	CASSTGGGNQPQHF
-	-	TRBJ1-5	TRBV28	TGTGCCAGCAGTTCGCCACCGCGACAGGAAAGCAATCAGCCCCAGCATTTT	CASSSPPRQESNQPQHF
-	-	TRBJ1-1	TRBV4-3	TGCGCCAGCAGCCAAGTGGGGACGTCCGGGGAAGCTTTCTTT	CASSQVGTSGEAFF
-	-	TRBJ2-7	TRBV9	TGTGCCAGCAGCGTAGCCCAGACAGGATACTACGAGCAGTACTTC	CASSVAQTGYYEQYF
-	TRBD1	TRBJ2-5	TRBV11-3	TGTGCCAGCAGCGAGCCCGGGACAGGACAAGAGACCCAGTACTTC	CASSEPGTGQETQYF
-	-	TRBJ1-1	TRBV19	TGTGCCAGTAGCTACGGTTGGAGCACTGAAGCTTTCTTT	CASSYGWSTEAFF
once	-	TRBJ2-3	TRBV4-1	TGCGCCAGCAGCCAAGTAAGCTCGGGTACGCAGTATTTT	CASSQVSSGTQYF
-	-	TRBJ2-7	TRBV7-9	TGTGCCAGCAGCTTAGATAGGGGACACTCTTATAACGAGCAGTACTTC	CASSLDRGHSYNEQYF
-	-	TRBJ2-5	TRBV5-6	TGTGCCAGCAGCTTGGCATATTCAGGTGTCGGGGAGACCCAGTACTTC	CASSLAYSGVGETQYF
-	-	TRBJ2-7	TRBV12-5	TGTGCTAGTGGACCGGACAGCTACGAGCAGTACTTC	CASGPDSYEQYF
-	-	TRBJ2-5	TRBV11-2	TGTGCCAGCAGCTTAGGCCTCCCCCAGACCCAGTACTTC	CASSLGLPQTQYF
-	-	TRBJ1-5	TRBV27	TGTGCCAGCAGTCCTGGGGAGCATCAGCCCCAGCATTTT	CASSPGEHQPQHF
-	-	TRBJ1-5	TRBV5-3	TGTGCCAGAGACGGGATGAGGGGTATCAGCAATCAGCCCCAGCATTTT	CARDGMRGISNQPQHF
-	-	TRBJ2-1	TRBV9	TGTGCCAGCAGCGTAGACGGGGGTCCCTGGGATGAGCAGTTCTTC	CASSVDGGPWDEQFF
-	-	TRBJ1-1	TRBV19	TGTGCCAGTAGTCGCCGGGACACCCCTATGAACACTGAAGCTTTCTTT	CASSRRDTPMNTEAFF
-	-	TRBJ2-3	TRBV19	TGTGCCAGTAGTACCCTTAGTGCAGATACGCAGTATTTT	CASSTLSADTQYF
-	-	TRBJ2-7	TRBV18	TGTGCCAGCTCGGATCAGAATTACGAGCAGTACTTC	CASSDQNYEQYF
-	TRBD2	TRBJ2-1	TRBV6-1	TGTGCCAGCACTCTAGCGGGAGGGGCGGATGAGCAGTTCTTC	CASTLAGGADEQFF
-	-	TRBJ2-7	TRBV6-6	TGTGCCAGCAGTTACGGTCGAGGTTACGAGCAGTACTTC	CASSYGRGYEQYF
-	-	TRBJ2-7	TRBV13	TGTGCCAGCAGCGAACAGGGCTACTCCTACGAGCAGTACTTC	CASSEQGYSYEQYF
-	-	TRBJ2-7	TRBV30	TGTGCCTGGAGTGTACTGAACGGCAGGGCCGAGCAGTACTTC	CAWSVLNGRAEQYF
-	-	TRBJ1-1	TRBV29-1	TGCAGCGTTCTGACAATCCGGGACAATGAAGCTTTCTTT	CSVLTIRDNEAFF
-	-	TRBJ2-5	TRBV11-2	TGTGCCAGCAGCTTAGGGTCCGGAGGCAGTGAGTACCAAGAGACCCAGTACTTC	CASSLGSGGSEYQETQYF
-	-	TRBJ2-2	TRBV27	TGTGCCAGCAGTTTACTACTCACCGGGGAGCTGTTTTTT	CASSLLLTGELFF
-	TRBD2	TRBJ2-7	TRBV30	TGTGCCTGGAGTATGGGGGAGGGGACCTACGAGCAGTACTTC	CAWSMGEGTYEQYF
-	-	TRBJ1-5	TRBV4-3	TGCGCCAGCAGCCAAGCTCAGGGTTATCCCCAGCATTTT	CASSQAQGYPQHF
-	TRBD2	TRBJ2-2	TRBV5-5	TGTGCCAGCAACGCCCGCGGGCTAGCGGCATACACCGGGGAGCTGTTTTTT	CASNARGLAAYTGELFF
-	-	TRBJ2-2	TRBV2	TGTGCCAGCAGTCCCGGACAAAGCACCGGGGAGCTGTTTTTT	CASSPGQSTGELFF
-	TRBD1	TRBJ2-2	TRBV27	TGTGCCAGCAGTTTAGGACAGGGGGCGGGCGGGGAGCTGTTTTTT	CASSLGQGAGGELFF
-	-	TRBJ2-7	TRBV10-3	TGTGCCATCAGTGACAGCCGCCCCTACGAGCAGTACTTC	CAISDSRPYEQYF
-	-	TRBJ2-5	TRBV6-6	TGTGCCAGCAGTCCCTGGGGCGGGTTAGAGACCCAGTACTTC	CASSPWGGLETQYF
-	-	TRBJ1-1	TRBV7-6	TGTGCCAGCAGCTTAGAGGAAGGGAGAGACGGGGCCGGAGCTTTCTTT	CASSLEEGRDGAGAFF
-	-	TRBJ2-5	TRBV2	TGTGCCAGCAGTGATGGAGGGGGCAGAACGGAGACCCAGTACTTC	CASSDGGGRTETQYF
-	TRBD1	TRBJ2-7	TRBV7-8	TGTGCCAGCAGCACCCCGGGACAGACCTCCTACGAGCAGTACTTC	CASSTPGQTSYEQYF
-	-	TRBJ1-1	TRBV6-5	TGTGCCAGCAGTTTTGAGGAGAACACTGAAGCTTTCTTT	CASSFEENTEAFF
-	-	TRBJ2-7	TRBV11-2	TGTGCCAGCAGCTCCACAATCAGGGACGAGCAGTACTTC	CASSSTIRDEQYF
-	-	TRBJ2-7	TRBV6-1	TGTGCCAGCTCCTACCTATCCAGGGACGAGCAGTACTTC	CASSYLSRDEQYF
-	TRBD2	TRBJ2-3	TRBV10-3	TGTGCCATCAGGGCGGTCCGAGGACTAGTCCCAGATACGCAGTATTTT	CAIRAVRGLVPDTQYF